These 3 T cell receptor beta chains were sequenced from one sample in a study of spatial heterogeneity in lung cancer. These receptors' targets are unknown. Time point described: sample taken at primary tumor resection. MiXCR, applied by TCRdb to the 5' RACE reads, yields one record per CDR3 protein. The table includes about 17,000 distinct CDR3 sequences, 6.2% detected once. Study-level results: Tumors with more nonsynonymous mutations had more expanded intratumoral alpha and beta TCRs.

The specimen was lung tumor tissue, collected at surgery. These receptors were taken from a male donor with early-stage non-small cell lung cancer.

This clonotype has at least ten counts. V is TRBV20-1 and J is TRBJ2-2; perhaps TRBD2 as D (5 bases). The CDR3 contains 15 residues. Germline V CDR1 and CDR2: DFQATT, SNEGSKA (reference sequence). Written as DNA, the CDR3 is TGCAGATTCGCCGTGGGTCGGGAGAACACCGGGGAGCTGTTTTTT. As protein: CRFAVGRENTGELFF.

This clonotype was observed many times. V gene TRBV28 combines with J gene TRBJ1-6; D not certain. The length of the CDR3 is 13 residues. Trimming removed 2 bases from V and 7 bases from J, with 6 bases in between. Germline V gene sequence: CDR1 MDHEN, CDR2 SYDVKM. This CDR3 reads CASSLRENSPLHF. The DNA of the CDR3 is TGTGCCAGCAGTTTAAGGGAGAATTCACCCCTCCACTTT.

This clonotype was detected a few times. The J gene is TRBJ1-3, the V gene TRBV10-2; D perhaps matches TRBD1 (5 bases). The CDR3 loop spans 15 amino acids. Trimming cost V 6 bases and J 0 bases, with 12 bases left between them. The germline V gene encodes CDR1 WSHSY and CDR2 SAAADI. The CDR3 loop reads CASSVAGASGNTIYF. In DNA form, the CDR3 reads TGCGCCAGCAGCGTAGCTGGGGCCTCTGGAAACACCATATATTTT.